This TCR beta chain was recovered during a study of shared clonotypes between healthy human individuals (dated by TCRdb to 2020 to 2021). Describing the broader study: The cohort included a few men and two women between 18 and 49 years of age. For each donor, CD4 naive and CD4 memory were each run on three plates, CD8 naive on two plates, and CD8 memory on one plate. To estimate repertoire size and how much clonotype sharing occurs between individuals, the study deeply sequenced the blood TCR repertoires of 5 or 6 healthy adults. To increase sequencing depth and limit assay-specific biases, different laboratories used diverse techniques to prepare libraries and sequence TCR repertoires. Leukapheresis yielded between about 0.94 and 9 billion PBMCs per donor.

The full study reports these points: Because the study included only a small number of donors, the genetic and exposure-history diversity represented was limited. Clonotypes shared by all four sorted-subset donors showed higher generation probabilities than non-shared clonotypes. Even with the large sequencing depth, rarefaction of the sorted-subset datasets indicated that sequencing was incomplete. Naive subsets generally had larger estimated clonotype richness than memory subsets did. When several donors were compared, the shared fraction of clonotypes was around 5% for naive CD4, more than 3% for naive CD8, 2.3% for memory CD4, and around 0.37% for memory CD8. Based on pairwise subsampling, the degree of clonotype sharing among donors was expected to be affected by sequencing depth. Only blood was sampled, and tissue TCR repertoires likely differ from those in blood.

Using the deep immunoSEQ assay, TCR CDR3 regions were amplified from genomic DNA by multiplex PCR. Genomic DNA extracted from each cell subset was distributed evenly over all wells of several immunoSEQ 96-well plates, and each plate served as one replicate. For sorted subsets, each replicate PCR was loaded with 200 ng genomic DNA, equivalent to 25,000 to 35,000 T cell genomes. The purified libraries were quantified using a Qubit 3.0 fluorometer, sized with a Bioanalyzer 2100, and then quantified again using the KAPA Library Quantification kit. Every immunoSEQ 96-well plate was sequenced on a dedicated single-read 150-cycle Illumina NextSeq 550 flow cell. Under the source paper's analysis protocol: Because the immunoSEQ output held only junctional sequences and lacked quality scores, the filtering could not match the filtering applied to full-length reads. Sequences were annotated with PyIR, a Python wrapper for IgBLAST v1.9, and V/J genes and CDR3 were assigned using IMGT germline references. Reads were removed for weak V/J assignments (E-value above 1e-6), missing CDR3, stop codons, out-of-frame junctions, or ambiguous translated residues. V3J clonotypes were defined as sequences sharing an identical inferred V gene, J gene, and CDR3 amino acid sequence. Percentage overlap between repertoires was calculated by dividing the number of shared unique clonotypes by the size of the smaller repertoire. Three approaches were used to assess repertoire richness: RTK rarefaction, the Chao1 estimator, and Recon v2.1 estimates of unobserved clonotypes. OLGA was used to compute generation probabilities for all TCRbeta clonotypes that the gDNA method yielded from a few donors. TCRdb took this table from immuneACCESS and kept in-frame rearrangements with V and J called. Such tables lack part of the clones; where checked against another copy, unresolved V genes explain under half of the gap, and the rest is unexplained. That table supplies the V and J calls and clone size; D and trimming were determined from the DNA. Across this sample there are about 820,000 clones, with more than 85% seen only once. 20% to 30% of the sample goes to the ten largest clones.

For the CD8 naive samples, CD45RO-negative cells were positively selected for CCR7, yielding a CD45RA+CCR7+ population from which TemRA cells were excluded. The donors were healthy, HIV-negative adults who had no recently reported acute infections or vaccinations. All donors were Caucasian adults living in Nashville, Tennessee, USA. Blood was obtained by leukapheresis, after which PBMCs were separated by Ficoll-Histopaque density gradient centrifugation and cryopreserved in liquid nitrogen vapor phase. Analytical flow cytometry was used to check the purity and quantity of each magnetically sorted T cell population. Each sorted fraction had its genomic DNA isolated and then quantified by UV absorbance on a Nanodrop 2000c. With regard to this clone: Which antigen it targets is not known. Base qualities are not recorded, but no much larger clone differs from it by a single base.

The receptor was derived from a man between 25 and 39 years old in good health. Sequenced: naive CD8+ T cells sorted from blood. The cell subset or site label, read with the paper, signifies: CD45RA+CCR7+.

The nucleotides are TGTGCCAGCAGTATACCACCCGGAGGGAACAATGAGCAGTTCTTC. This gives the protein CASSIPPGGNNEQFF. Recombination connected TRBV9 to TRBJ2-1; tentative D gene TRBD2, with 6 bases matching. The CDR3 measures 15 amino acids from cysteine to phenylalanine. The only DNA kept is the CDR3, 45 bases in frame from the first base. V is cut by 5 bases and J by 5 bases, and the space between the germline ends is 17 bases. The CDR1 and CDR2 encoded by the germline V gene are SGDLS and YYNGEE.